The following is a TCR beta chain sequence with its context. Germline values: CDR1 LNHNV, CDR2 YYDKDF (reference sequence). The CDR3 totals 15 residues. Trimming removed 3 bases at V and 3 bases at J, with 12 bases between. TCR beta CDR3 sequences were amplified from RNA transcripts. The HTBI primer set served for first-round RT-PCR of the TCR CDR3. TCRdb ran MiXCR on the multiplex PCR reads and lists one entry per CDR3 protein. The sample contains more than 500,000 distinct CDR3 sequences, more than 45% of which appear only once. This specimen belongs to a study of T cells in Graves' hyperthyroidism and ophthalmopathy.

This clonotype was obtained from an adult woman with Graves' disease, either hyperthyroidism or ophthalmopathy (not recorded which). Source material: peripheral blood or thyroid tissue (not recorded which). This sequence joins TRBV15 and TRBJ1-5; maybe TRBD1 (5 bases). In nucleotides, the CDR3 is TGTGCCACCAGCAGTGACGGGGGAAACAATCAGCCCCAGCATTTT. The encoded protein is CATSSDGGNNQPQHF.